These 15 T cell receptor beta chains were all obtained from the same sample, sequenced in a study of cytomegalovirus exposure and HLA in healthy donors. A multiplex PCR was run with 60 Vbeta primers and 13 Jbeta primers. TCRdb keeps only in-frame clones here, not all; method: immunoSEQ multiplex PCR. The sample records around 100,000 clones, 70% to 80% being singletons. The sample was PBMCs. The source of these receptors is a female donor in good health and CMV-seropositive.

The chain recombines TRBV5-6 with TRBJ1-2; D is ambiguous. Germline assignment: CDR1 SGHDT and CDR2 YYEEEE. Trimming stripped 3 bases from V and 3 bases from J, with 12 bases between. This CDR3 has 14 residues. CDR3 protein: CASSSPAGYYGYTF. The CDR3 region has the DNA TGTGCCAGCAGCTCACCGGCGGGGTACTATGGCTACACCTTC. The full variable domain, its missing parts supplied by reference TRBV5-6 and TRBJ1-2, is DAGVTQSPTHLIKTRGQQVTLRCSPKSGHDTVSWYQQALGQGPQFIFQYYEEEERQRGNFPDRFSGHQFPNYSSELNVNALLLGDSALYLCASSSPAGYYGYTFGSGTRLTVV.

The chain has TRBV4-3 and TRBJ2-5; TRBD1 is a possible D gene (5 bases). This CDR3 is built from 15 residues. Per germline, CDR1 LGHNA and CDR2 YSLEER. Trimming stripped 1 base from V and 3 bases from J, with 12 bases between. CDR3 sequence (DNA): TGCGCCAGCAGCCAAGGCCAGGGAAGAGAAGAGACCCAGTACTTC. Translating it yields CASSQGQGREETQYF.

The V call is TRBV10-3, the J call TRBJ2-2; D unclear. V dropped 3 bases and J dropped 2 bases, with 7 bases sitting between them. The CDR3 is made up of 14 amino acids. Germline CDR1 ENHRY, CDR2 SYGVKD. The CDR3 is CAISENGNTGELFF. The CDR3 DNA sequence: TGTGCCATCAGTGAAAACGGTAACACCGGGGAGCTGTTTTTT.

This clone was seen once. The rearrangement links TRBV13 to TRBJ2-1; the match to TRBD2 covers 10 bases. The CDR3 runs to 15 residues. The V and J ends lost 0 bases and 13 bases, in that order; junction bases with no gene match: 9. The germline gives CDR1 PRHDT, CDR2 FYEKMQ (reference sequence). CDR3 DNA: TGTGCCAGCAGCTTAGGGCTAGCGGGAGAAGGTGAACAGTTCTTC. This gives the protein CASSLGLAGEGEQFF.

This chain links TRBV7-2 with TRBJ2-2; D call uncertain. Per germline, CDR1 SGHTA and CDR2 FQGNSA. Deletions cut 5 bases from V and 5 bases from J, with 15 bases between. CDR3 length: 15 amino acids. For the CDR3, the DNA is TGTGCCAGCAGCCCCCAAACCACAGTGACCGGGGAGCTGTTTTTT. Its translation is CASSPQTTVTGELFF.

CDR3 loop: CASSLAGGRETQYF. The CDR3 DNA sequence: TGTGCCAGCAGCTTAGCCGGGGGGAGGGAGACCCAGTACTTC. V gene TRBV7-2 combines with J gene TRBJ2-5, with TRBD2 matching 7 bases. CDR1 SGHTA and CDR2 FQGNSA come from the germline V gene. Germline trimming cut 0 bases from V and 5 bases from J; bases unmatched to any gene: 3. This CDR3 contains 14 residues. Based on the CDR3 plus reference TRBV7-2 and TRBJ2-5, the full variable domain is GAGVSQSPSNKVTEKGKDVELRCDPISGHTALYWYRQSLGQGLEFLIYFQGNSAPDKSGLPSDRFSAERTGGSVSTLTIQRTQQEDSAVYLCASSLAGGRETQYFGPGTRLLVL.

In its sample, this clone was seen a few times. The chain combines TRBV9 with TRBJ1-2; 7 positions match TRBD1. This CDR3 comprises 15 residues. From germline, CDR1 is SGDLS and CDR2 YYNGEE. J lost 5 bases, V lost 0 bases, and 7 bases had no gene match. CDR3 region: CASSVEEGADYGYTF. The DNA of the CDR3 is TGTGCCAGCAGCGTAGAGGAGGGGGCAGATTATGGCTACACCTTC.

The genes are TRBV6-6 and TRBJ1-4; unclear D gene. The CDR3 contains 15 residues. Germline V lookup: CDR1 MNHNY, CDR2 SVGAGI (reference sequence). Between the trimmed V and J ends, which lost 1 base and 7 bases, there was a span of 13 bases. CDR3 nucleotide sequence: TGTGCCAGCAGTTACTACGGTCGAGGTAGTGAAAAACTGTTTTTT. Translating it yields CASSYYGRGSEKLFF.

The chain recombines TRBV2 with TRBJ2-2, with 7 bases that match TRBD1. After removal of 6 bases from V and 2 bases from J, the junction contained 3 bases not matched to a gene. The CDR3 length is 14 residues. CDR1 is SNHLY, CDR2 FYNNEI, per germline. CDR3 DNA sequence: TGTGCCAGCAGGGGGGACAGTAACACCGGGGAGCTGTTTTTT. Its protein is CASRGDSNTGELFF.

The rearrangement joins TRBV7-2 to TRBJ2-7, with 8 bases matching TRBD2. Germline lookup yields CDR1 SGHTA and CDR2 FQGNSA. V gave up 10 bases and J gave up 7 bases; unmatched junction bases: 15. The length of the CDR3 is 14 residues. Written as DNA, the CDR3 is TGTGCCACGACTCCGGGGCTTCCGGGGGGGGAGCAGTACTTC. Translating gives CATTPGLPGGEQYF. The full variable domain, with the rest looked up from reference TRBV7-2 and TRBJ2-7, is GAGVSQSPSNKVTEKGKDVELRCDPISGHTALYWYRQSLGQGLEFLIYFQGNSAPDKSGLPSDRFSAERTGGSVSTLTIQRTQQEDSAVYLCATTPGLPGGEQYFGPGTRLTVT.

V and J are TRBV4-2 and TRBJ2-5, with a tentative D call TRBD2 (5 bases). The germline V and J ends were trimmed by 3 bases and 2 bases, with 13 bases remaining between them. The CDR3 runs to 15 residues. From germline, CDR1 is LGHNA and CDR2 YNFKEQ. CDR3 in amino acids: CASSQGKAEQETQYF. The CDR3 DNA sequence: TGTGCCAGCAGCCAGGGGAAAGCGGAACAAGAGACCCAGTACTTC.

V is TRBV4-3 and J is TRBJ1-2, with a weak D call TRBD1 (5 bases). CDR1 and CDR2 from the germline V gene are LGHNA and YSLEER. This CDR3 is 14 amino acids long. V was pared by 2 bases and J by 5 bases, with 12 bases between. The CDR3 region is CASSQSLRGYGYTF. DNA of the CDR3: TGCGCCAGCAGCCAATCCCTCCGGGGGTATGGCTACACCTTC.

V usage is TRBV7-2 and J usage is TRBJ2-1; 11 positions agree with TRBD2. CDR1 and CDR2 from the germline V gene are SGHTA and FQGNSA. The CDR3 is 14 residues long. V lost 5 bases and J lost 9; bases outside the gene matches: 6. CDR3: CASSPVAGGLEQFF. The DNA for the CDR3 is TGTGCCAGCAGCCCGGTAGCGGGGGGGCTTGAGCAGTTCTTC.

The V gene is TRBV28, the J gene TRBJ1-1, with 11 bases aligning to TRBD1. The length of the CDR3 is 17 residues. CDR1 and CDR2 (germline): MDHEN, SYDVKM. Trimming cost V 5 bases and J 5 bases; bases outside gene matches: 13. The DNA for the CDR3 is TGTGCCAGCAGTCCATTTGCCGGACAGGGGGCGAGGACTGAAGCTTTCTTT. This codes for CASSPFAGQGARTEAFF.

The rearrangement uses TRBV19 and TRBJ1-3; D unresolved. The CDR3 has 17 amino acids. The V end lost 7 bases, the J end lost 0 bases, and 19 bases lay between the germline ends. CDR1 and CDR2 (germline): LNHDA, SQIVND (reference sequence). DNA of the CDR3: TGTGCCAGTACCCCCACCGGGGTTGGAATCTCTGGAAACACCATATATTTT. Translating it yields CASTPTGVGISGNTIYF.